This T cell receptor (beta chain) comes out of a study of regulatory T cells in long-lasting Graves disease. Comment on this clonotype: Its antigen is undetermined.

Germline V gene lookup returns CDR1 SNHLY and CDR2 FYNNEI. Germline trimming cut 6 bases from V and 4 bases from J; bases unmatched to any gene: 6. This CDR3 spans 15 amino acids. Arm-PCR of CDR3 regions and iRepertoire HTBI primers were the basis on which TCR beta libraries were built. Via MiXCR, TCRdb re-called the multiplex PCR reads, giving one row per CDR3 protein. The table has 350,000 to 450,000 distinct CDR3 sequences, roughly 23% seen once. Time point indicated: persistent/refractory GD, antithyroid drugs over 5 years with positive TRAb. With RNA extracted from PBMCs as input, the TCR library was made. Whole-study results and caveats: The study examined only peripheral blood, not thyroid tissue.

The sequence was obtained from a female donor with Graves disease. The rearrangement joins TRBV2 to TRBJ2-1, with TRBD2 matching over 10 bases. The source was peripheral blood mononuclear cells (PBMCs), collected when the disease was refractory, from a patient treated with antithyroid drugs. CDR3 coding DNA: TGTGCCAGCAGGGGGGGACTAGCGTTATACAATGAGCAGTTCTTC. Protein sequence: CASRGGLALYNEQFF.